This is a list of T cell receptor beta chains from one sample in a study of T-cell reconstitution after alpha-beta-depleted transplantation in children. TCRdb called the PCR reads again in MiXCR, with one record for every CDR3 protein. The sample carries about 500,000 distinct CDR3 sequences, about 30% recorded once. The sample here was PBMCs from the stem cell graft donor, taken from the stem cell graft. These receptors originate from a human donor who donated a stem cell graft to a child with aplastic anemia. Both conserved end residues are trimmed from each CDR3. Each record gives: V gene, D gene, J gene, clone size, CDR3 protein. The D gene is left open where the match is weak. Only some rows state a clone size, as once, few, many or a class for expanded clones.

V: TRBV12-3/TRBV12-4; D: TRBD1; J: TRBJ1-5; size: .; CDR3: ASSRTGLDQPQH
V: TRBV29-1; D: .; J: TRBJ1-2; size: many; CDR3: SAAGARGYT
V: TRBV12-3/TRBV12-4; D: TRBD1; J: TRBJ1-5; size: .; CDR3: ASSLWDRGLPQH
V: TRBV20-1; D: TRBD2; J: TRBJ2-2; size: .; CDR3: SARDQGGRVTGELF
V: TRBV12-3/TRBV12-4; D: .; J: TRBJ1-6; size: .; CDR3: ASKADSYNSPLH
V: TRBV19; D: TRBD2; J: TRBJ2-1; size: .; CDR3: ASDFSGGNNEQF
V: TRBV10-3; D: .; J: TRBJ2-4; size: .; CDR3: AIGLDGDIQY
V: TRBV7-9; D: TRBD1; J: TRBJ1-1; size: .; CDR3: ASSFADRGTEAF
V: TRBV30; D: .; J: TRBJ1-1; size: few; CDR3: AWRPILNTEAF
V: TRBV7-2; D: TRBD2; J: TRBJ2-7; size: few; CDR3: ASSSGTSVYEQY
V: TRBV15; D: .; J: TRBJ2-5; size: .; CDR3: ATSRDWAGVRETQY
V: TRBV5-5; D: TRBD1; J: TRBJ2-4; size: .; CDR3: ASSPGQGRENIQY
V: TRBV28; D: .; J: TRBJ2-6; size: .; CDR3: ASQASGANVLT
V: TRBV10-3; D: TRBD2; J: TRBJ2-5; size: few; CDR3: AISEASGVTQY
V: TRBV6-5; D: .; J: TRBJ1-1; size: few; CDR3: ASSYLGAVGAEAF
V: TRBV6-1; D: .; J: TRBJ2-3; size: few; CDR3: ASSEEGYIDTQY
V: TRBV18; D: TRBD2; J: TRBJ2-5; size: .; CDR3: ASSPRVPSGSQETQY
V: TRBV20-1; D: .; J: TRBJ1-5; size: few; CDR3: SATQGQPQH
V: TRBV7-2; D: TRBD1; J: TRBJ1-3; size: .; CDR3: ASSPNTGTGSGNTIY
V: TRBV30; D: .; J: TRBJ1-2; size: .; CDR3: AWSGGSDYGYT
V: TRBV28; D: .; J: TRBJ2-7; size: .; CDR3: ASSLPTPYEQY
V: TRBV9; D: .; J: TRBJ2-1; size: .; CDR3: ASSVNQAEQF
V: TRBV9; D: TRBD1; J: TRBJ2-1; size: .; CDR3: ASSASGTGRNEQF
V: TRBV7-7; D: TRBD1; J: TRBJ2-7; size: .; CDR3: ASSAGQGSYEQY
V: TRBV20-1; D: TRBD2; J: TRBJ2-1; size: few; CDR3: SARDRIAGVYYNEQF
V: TRBV20-1; D: TRBD1; J: TRBJ2-2; size: .; CDR3: SAWDRGITGELF
V: TRBV9; D: .; J: TRBJ2-1; size: .; CDR3: ASSVGSDNEQF
V: TRBV10-3; D: .; J: TRBJ1-3; size: .; CDR3: ATKSEGSGGRGNTIY
V: TRBV6-2/TRBV6-3; D: .; J: TRBJ2-7; size: .; CDR3: ALSRTASSYEQY
V: TRBV20-1; D: TRBD2; J: TRBJ2-7; size: many; CDR3: SARASGISGYEQY
V: TRBV6-1; D: TRBD1; J: TRBJ2-3; size: .; CDR3: ASSRTTGSDTQY
V: TRBV5-7; D: TRBD1; J: TRBJ2-7; size: .; CDR3: ASSLGGTGGPYEQY
V: TRBV18; D: .; J: TRBJ2-1; size: .; CDR3: ASSRTLTGAGSDNEQF
V: TRBV28; D: .; J: TRBJ1-1; size: .; CDR3: ASSTGPSTEAF
V: TRBV20-1; D: .; J: TRBJ2-3; size: .; CDR3: SARKTATDTQY